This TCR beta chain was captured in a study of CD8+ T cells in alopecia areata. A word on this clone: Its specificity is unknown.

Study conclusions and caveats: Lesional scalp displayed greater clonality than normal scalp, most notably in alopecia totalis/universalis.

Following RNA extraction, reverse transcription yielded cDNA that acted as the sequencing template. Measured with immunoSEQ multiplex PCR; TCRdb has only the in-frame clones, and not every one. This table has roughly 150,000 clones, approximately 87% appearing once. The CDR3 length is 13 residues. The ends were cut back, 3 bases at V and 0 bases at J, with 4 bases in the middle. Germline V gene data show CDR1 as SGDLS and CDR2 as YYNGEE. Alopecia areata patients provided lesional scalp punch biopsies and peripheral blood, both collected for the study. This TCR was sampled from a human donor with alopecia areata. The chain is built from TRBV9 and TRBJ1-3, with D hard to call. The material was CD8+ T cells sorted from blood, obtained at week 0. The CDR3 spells CASSGNSGNTIYF. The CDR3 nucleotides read TGTGCCAGCAGCGGGAACTCTGGAAACACCATATATTTT.